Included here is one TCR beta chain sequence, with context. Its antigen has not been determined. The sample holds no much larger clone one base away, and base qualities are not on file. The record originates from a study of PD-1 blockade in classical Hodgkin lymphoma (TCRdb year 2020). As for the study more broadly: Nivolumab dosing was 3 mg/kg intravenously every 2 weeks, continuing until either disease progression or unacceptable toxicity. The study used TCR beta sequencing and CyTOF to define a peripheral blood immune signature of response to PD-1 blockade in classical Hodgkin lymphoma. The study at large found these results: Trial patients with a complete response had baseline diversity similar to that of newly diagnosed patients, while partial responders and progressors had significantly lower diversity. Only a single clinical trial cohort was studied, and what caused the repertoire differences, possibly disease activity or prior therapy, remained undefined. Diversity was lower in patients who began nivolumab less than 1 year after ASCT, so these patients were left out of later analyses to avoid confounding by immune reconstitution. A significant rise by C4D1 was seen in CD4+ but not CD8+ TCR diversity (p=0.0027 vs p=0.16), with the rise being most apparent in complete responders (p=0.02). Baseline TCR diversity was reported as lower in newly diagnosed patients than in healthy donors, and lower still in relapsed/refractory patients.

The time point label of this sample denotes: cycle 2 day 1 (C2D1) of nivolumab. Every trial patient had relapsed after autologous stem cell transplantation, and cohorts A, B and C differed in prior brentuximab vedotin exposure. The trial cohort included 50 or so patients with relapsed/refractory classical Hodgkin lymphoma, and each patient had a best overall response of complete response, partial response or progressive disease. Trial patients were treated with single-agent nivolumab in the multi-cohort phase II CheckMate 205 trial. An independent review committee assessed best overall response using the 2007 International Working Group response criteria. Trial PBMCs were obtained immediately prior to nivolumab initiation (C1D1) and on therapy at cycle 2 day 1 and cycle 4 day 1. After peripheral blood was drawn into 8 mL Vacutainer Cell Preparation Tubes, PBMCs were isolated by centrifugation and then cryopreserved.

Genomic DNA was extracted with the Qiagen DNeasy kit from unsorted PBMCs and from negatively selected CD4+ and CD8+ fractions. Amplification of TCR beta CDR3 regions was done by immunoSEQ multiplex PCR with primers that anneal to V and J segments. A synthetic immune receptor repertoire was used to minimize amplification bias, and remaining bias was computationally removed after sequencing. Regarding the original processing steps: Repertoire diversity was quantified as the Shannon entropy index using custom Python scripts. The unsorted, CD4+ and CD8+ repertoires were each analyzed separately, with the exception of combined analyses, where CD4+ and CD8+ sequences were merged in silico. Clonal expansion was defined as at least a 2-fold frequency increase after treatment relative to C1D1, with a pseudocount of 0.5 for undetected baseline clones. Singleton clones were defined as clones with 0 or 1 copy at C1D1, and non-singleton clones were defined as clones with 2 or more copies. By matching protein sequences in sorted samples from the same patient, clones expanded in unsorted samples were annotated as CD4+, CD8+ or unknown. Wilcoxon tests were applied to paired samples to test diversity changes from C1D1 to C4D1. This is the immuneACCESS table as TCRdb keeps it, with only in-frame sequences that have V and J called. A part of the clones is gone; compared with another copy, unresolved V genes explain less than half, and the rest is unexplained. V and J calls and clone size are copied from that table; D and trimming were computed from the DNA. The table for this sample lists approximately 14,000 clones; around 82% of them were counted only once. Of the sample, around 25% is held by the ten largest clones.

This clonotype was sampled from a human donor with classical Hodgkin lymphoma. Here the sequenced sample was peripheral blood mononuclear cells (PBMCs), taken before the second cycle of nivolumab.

Read as DNA, the sequence is TGCGCCAGCAGCGACAGTCAAGAGACCCAGTACTTC. It translates to CASSDSQETQYF. The chain is made from TRBV5-1 and TRBJ2-5; the D segment could be TRBD1, given 5 matching bases. Reading from cysteine to phenylalanine, the CDR3 counts 12 amino acids. CDR3 DNA is the only sequence kept; it has 36 bases, read in frame from the first base. The germline V gene sets CDR1 to SGHRS and CDR2 to YFSETQ. Relative to germline, V is 4 bases shorter and J is 2 bases shorter, with 6 bases between their ends.